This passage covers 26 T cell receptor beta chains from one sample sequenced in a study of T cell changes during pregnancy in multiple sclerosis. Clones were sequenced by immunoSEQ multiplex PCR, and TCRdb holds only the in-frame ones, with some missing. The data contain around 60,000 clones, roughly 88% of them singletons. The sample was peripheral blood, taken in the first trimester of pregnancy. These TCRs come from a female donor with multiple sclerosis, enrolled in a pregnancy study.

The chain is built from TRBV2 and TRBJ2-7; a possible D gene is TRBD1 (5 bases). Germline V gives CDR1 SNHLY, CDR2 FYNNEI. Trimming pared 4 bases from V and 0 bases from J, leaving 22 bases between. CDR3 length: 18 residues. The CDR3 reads CASSGMGLSAKSSYEQYF. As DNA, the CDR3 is TGTGCCAGCAGTGGGATGGGGCTCTCGGCAAAGAGCTCCTACGAGCAGTACTTC.

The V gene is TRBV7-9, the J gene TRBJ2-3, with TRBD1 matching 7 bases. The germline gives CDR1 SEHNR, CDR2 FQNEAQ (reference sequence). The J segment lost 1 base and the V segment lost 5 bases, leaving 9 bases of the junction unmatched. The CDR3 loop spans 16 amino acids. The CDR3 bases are TGTGCCAGCAGCCAAACATCCACAGGGGGCACAGATACGCAGTATTTT. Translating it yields CASSQTSTGGTDTQYF.

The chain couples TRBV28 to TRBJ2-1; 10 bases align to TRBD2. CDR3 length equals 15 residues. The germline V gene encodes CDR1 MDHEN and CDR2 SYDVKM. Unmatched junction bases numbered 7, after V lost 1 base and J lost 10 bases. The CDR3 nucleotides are TGTGCCAGCAGTTTATACCAGCGGGAGGGCCCCGAGCAGTTCTTC. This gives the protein CASSLYQREGPEQFF.

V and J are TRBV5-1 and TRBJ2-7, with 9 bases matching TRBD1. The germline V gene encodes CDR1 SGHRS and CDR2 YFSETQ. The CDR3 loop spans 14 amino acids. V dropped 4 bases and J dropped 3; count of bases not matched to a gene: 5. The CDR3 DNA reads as TGCGCCAGCAGCGCGGGACAGGGTATCTACGAGCAGTACTTC. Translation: CASSAGQGIYEQYF.

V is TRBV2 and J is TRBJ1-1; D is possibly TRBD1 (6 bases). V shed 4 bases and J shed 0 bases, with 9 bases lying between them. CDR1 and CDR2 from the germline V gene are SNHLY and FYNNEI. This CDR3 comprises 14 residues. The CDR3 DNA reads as TGTGCCAGCAGTGGGACAGTCATGAACACTGAAGCTTTCTTT. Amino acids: CASSGTVMNTEAFF.

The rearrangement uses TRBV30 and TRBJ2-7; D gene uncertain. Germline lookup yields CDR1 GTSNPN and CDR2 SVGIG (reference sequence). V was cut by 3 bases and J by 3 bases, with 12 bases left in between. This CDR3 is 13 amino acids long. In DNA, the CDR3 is TGTGCCTGGAGAATCCAGGTCAGCTACGAGCAGTACTTC. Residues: CAWRIQVSYEQYF.

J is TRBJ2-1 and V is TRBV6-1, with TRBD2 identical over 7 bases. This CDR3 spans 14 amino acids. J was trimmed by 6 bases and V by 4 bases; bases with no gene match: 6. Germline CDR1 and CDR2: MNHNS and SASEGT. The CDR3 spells CASSGGLVSNEQFF. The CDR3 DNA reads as TGTGCCAGCAGTGGAGGACTAGTAAGCAATGAGCAGTTCTTC.

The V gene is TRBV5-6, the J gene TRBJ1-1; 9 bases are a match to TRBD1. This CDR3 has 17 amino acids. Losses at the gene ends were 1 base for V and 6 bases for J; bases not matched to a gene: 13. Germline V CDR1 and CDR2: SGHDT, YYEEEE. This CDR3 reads CASSLPGTGYSGAEAFF. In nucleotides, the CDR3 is TGTGCCAGCAGCTTGCCCGGGACAGGGTATAGTGGCGCTGAAGCTTTCTTT.

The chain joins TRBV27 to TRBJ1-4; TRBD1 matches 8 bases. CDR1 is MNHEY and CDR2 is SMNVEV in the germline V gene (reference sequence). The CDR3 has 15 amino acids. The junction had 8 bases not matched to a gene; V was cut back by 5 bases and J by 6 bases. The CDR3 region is CASSPTDREYEKLFF. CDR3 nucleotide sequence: TGTGCCAGCAGTCCAACGGACAGGGAGTATGAAAAACTGTTTTTT.

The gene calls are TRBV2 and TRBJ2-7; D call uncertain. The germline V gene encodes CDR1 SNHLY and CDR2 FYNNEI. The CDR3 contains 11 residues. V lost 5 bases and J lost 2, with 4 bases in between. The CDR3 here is CASSLAYEQYF. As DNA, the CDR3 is TGTGCCAGCAGTCTAGCCTACGAGCAGTACTTC.

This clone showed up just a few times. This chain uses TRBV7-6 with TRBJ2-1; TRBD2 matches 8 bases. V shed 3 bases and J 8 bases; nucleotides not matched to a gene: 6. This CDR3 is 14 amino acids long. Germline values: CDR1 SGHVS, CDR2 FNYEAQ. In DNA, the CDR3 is TGTGCCAGCAGCTTGTTAGCGGGACCCGATGAGCAGTTCTTC. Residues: CASSLLAGPDEQFF.

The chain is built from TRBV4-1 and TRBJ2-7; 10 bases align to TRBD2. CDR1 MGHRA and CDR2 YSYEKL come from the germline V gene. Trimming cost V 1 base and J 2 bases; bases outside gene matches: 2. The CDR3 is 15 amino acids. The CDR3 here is CASSQVTSGTYEQYF. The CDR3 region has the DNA TGCGCCAGCAGCCAAGTTACTAGCGGGACCTACGAGCAGTACTTC.

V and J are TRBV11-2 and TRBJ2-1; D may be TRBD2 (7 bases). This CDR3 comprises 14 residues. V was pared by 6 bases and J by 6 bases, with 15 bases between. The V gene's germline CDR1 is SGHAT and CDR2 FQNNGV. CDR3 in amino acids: CASRGGGGINEQFF. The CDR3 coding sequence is TGTGCCAGCAGGGGGGGCGGGGGCATCAATGAGCAGTTCTTC.

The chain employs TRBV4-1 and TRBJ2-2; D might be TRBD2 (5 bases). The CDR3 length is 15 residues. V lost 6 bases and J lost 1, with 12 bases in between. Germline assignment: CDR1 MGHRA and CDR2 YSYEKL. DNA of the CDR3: TGCGCCAGCAGACCCGGACTGCGGAACACCGGGGAGCTGTTTTTT. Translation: CASRPGLRNTGELFF.

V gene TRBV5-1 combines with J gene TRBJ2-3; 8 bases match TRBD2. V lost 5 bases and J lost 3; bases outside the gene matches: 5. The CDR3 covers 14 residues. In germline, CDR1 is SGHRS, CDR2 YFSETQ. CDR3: CASSPGLETDTQYF. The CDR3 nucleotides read TGCGCCAGCAGTCCGGGACTAGAGACAGATACGCAGTATTTT.

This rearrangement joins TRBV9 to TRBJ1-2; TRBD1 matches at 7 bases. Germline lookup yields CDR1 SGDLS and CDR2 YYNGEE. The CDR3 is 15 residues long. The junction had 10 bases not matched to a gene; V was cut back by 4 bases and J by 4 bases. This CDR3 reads CASSPSPGTVYGYTF. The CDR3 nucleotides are TGTGCCAGCAGCCCATCTCCAGGGACAGTCTATGGCTACACCTTC.

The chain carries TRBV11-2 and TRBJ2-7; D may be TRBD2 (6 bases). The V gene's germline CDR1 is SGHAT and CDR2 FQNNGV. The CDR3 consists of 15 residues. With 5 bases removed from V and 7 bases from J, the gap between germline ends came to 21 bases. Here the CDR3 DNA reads TGTGCCAGCAGCCGGGGAGGCCCCGGGGCGATGGAGCAGTACTTC. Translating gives CASSRGGPGAMEQYF.

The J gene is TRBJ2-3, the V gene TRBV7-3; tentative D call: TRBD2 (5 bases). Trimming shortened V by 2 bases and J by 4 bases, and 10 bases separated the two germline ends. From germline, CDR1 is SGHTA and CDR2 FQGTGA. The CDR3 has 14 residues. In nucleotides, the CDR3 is TGTGCCAGCAGCTTAGGGAGTTCCCCAGATACGCAGTATTTT. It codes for CASSLGSSPDTQYF.

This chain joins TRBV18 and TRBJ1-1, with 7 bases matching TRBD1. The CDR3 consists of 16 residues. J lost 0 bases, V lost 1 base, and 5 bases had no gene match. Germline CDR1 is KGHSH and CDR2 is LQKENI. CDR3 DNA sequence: TGTGCCAGCTCACCACAACAGGGGCCCATGAACACTGAAGCTTTCTTT. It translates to CASSPQQGPMNTEAFF.

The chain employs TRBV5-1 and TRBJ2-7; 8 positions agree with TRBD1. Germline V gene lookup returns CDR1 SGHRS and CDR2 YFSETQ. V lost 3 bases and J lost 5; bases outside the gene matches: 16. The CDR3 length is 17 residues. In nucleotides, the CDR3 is TGCGCCAGCAGCTGGGGCGCAGGGACAGGTCCTAGTCACGAGCAGTACTTC. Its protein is CASSWGAGTGPSHEQYF.

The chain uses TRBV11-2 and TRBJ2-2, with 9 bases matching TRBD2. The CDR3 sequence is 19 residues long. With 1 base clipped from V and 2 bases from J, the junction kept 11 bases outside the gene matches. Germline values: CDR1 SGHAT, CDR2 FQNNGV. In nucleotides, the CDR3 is TGTGCCAGCAGCTTAGGGGGTCACGGACTAGCGATTAACACCGGGGAGCTGTTTTTT. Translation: CASSLGGHGLAINTGELFF.

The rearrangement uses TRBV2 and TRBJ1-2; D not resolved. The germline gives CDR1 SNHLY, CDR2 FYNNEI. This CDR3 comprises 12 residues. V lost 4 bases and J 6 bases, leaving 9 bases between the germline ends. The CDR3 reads CASSAGRDGYTF. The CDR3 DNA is TGTGCCAGCAGTGCGGGAAGAGATGGCTACACCTTC. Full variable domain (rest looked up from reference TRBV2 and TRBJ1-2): EPEVTQTPSHQVTQMGQEVILRCVPISNHLYFYWYRQILGQKVEFLVSFYNNEISEKSEIFDDQFSVERPDGSNFTLKIRSTKLEDSAMYFCASSAGRDGYTFGSGTRLTVV.

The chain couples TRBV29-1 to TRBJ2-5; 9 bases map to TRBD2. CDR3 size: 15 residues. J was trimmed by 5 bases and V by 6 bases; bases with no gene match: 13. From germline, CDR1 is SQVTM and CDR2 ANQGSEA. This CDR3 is CSVDPHSGSGETQYF. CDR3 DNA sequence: TGCAGCGTCGATCCTCATAGCGGGAGTGGGGAGACCCAGTACTTC.

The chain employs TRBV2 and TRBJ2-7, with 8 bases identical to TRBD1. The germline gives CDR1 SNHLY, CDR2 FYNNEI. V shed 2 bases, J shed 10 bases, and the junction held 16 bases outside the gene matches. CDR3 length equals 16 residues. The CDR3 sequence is CASSEKWTGLASIQYF. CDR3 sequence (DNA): TGTGCCAGCAGTGAAAAGTGGACAGGGTTAGCTAGTATTCAGTACTTC.

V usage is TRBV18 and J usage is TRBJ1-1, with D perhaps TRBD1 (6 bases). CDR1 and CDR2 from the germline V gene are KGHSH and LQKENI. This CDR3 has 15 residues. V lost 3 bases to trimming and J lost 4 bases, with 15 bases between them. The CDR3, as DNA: TGTGCCAGCTCACCGACCTACAGGGATGGCACTGAAGCTTTCTTT. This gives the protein CASSPTYRDGTEAFF.

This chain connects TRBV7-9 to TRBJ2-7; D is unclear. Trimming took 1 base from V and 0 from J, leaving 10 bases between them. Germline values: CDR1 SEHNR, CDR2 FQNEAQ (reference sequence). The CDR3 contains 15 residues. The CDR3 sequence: CASSLEAASSYEQYF. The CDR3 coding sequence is TGTGCCAGCAGCTTAGAGGCAGCGAGCTCCTACGAGCAGTACTTC.